The T cell receptor (beta chain) under discussion was sequenced for a study of blood T cells in healthy people across ages. Trimming removed 4 bases from V and 5 bases from J, with 15 bases in between. The CDR3 totals 14 residues. CDR1 SGHRS and CDR2 YFSETQ come from the germline V gene. The use of a sample-barcoded 5' primer and a J-beta primer mix characterized a second PCR of roughly 7 to 11 cycles. The template-switch adaptor, which had 12 random nucleotides, put a tag on each cDNA molecule. MiXCR, run by TCRdb on the 5' RACE reads, gives a single entry per CDR3 protein. The data hold approximately 1.5 million distinct CDR3 sequences, with about 35% observed a single time.

This chain joins TRBV5-1 and TRBJ1-1; tentatively, D is TRBD1 (5 bases). The sequence was obtained from a woman aged 30 to 39 in good health. The sequenced sample was blood. The CDR3 coding sequence is TGCGCCAGCAGCGACTGGGGGGATCGGACTGAAGCTTTCTTT. Translation gives CASSDWGDRTEAFF.